The clone carrying this TCR beta chain was seen just once. Its specificity is not known. The method was immunoSEQ multiplex PCR; TCRdb's version includes in-frame clones alone and lacks a portion of them. The data contain fewer than 8,000 clones, 75% to 95% of them singletons. The data are from a study of T cells after posttransplantation cyclophosphamide. Notes on the study in general: Blood and skin or GI T cell repertoires showed limited TRB overlap. Recipient CMV seropositivity and CMV reactivation strongly tracked TRB clonality. Donor CD8+ memory clones often dominated recipient blood repertoires at later times.

Peripheral blood was collected from the related graft donor on the marrow donation day. Trimming shortened V by 2 bases and J by 1 base, and 6 bases separated the two germline ends. CDR3 length: 14 amino acids. Germline V gene lookup returns CDR1 SGHAT and CDR2 FQNNGV. This clonotype was sampled from a woman in her 50s in good health and a related stem cell transplant donor. The J gene is TRBJ1-3, the V gene TRBV11-2; the D is unclear. Material: CD4+ T cells sorted from blood. CDR3 sequence: CASSLSASGNTIYF. CDR3 nucleotide sequence: TGTGCCAGCAGCTTATCAGCGTCTGGAAACACCATATATTTT.